This TCR beta chain was captured in a study of cytomegalovirus exposure and HLA in healthy donors. A word on this clone: As yet, its antigen is unknown.

Study outcomes and limitations: Rarity marked most TCR sequences, yet some public TCRs occurred in many donors.

The germline gives CDR1 MDHEN, CDR2 SYDVKM. The V gene end was trimmed by 7 bases and the J gene end by 7 bases; junction bases not matched to a gene: 10. This CDR3 region has 16 residues. The PCR had 60 Vbeta and 13 Jbeta primers. Libraries were prepared by immunoSEQ multiplex PCR; TCRdb keeps only in-frame clonotypes and omits some of them. The table has approximately 290,000 clones, 80% seen once. The sequenced sample was PBMCs. The chain employs TRBV28 and TRBJ2-2; TRBD2 agrees at 12 bases. The origin of this receptor is a girl aged 2-9 years in good health and CMV-seronegative. The CDR3 sequence: CASNPSGGAQGGELFF. The CDR3 coding sequence is TGTGCCAGCAACCCTAGCGGGGGGGCCCAGGGCGGGGAGCTGTTTTTT.